Below are 13 T cell receptor beta chains sequenced from a single sample in a study of OX40 agonist ivuxolimab in advanced cancers. Here immunoSEQ multiplex PCR was the method, and the copy in TCRdb shows in-frame clones only, minus some. The data hold 90,000 to 100,000 clones, with approximately 95% observed a single time. The sequencing used CD4+ or CD8+ T cells sorted from blood, collected in a trial of the OX40 agonist ivuxolimab. All receptors come from an adult with an advanced solid tumor such as melanoma, head and neck, liver or kidney cancer.

The chain links TRBV5-6 to TRBJ1-1; tentatively, D is TRBD1 (6 bases). V was pared by 4 bases and J by 3 bases, with 16 bases between. Germline V gene lookup returns CDR1 SGHDT and CDR2 YYEEEE. The CDR3 has 15 residues. The CDR3 DNA follows: TGTGCCAGCAGCAGGCAGGGGAATTCGGACACTGAAGCTTTCTTT. Amino acid sequence: CASSRQGNSDTEAFF.

The chain carries TRBV2 and TRBJ1-5; TRBD1 matches at 11 bases. Losses at the gene ends were 2 bases for V and 5 bases for J; bases not matched to a gene: 2. Germline assignment: CDR1 SNHLY and CDR2 FYNNEI. The CDR3 covers 15 residues. CDR3 DNA sequence: TGTGCCAGCAGTGAAAGGACAGGGGGCGATCAGCCCCAGCATTTT. As protein: CASSERTGGDQPQHF.

The chain employs TRBV28 and TRBJ2-7; D gene unclear. V was pared by 1 base and J by 3 bases, with 10 bases between. This CDR3 is built from 14 residues. In germline, CDR1 is MDHEN, CDR2 SYDVKM. As DNA, the CDR3 is TGTGCCAGCAGTTTATCTTTGGGAAGCTACGAGCAGTACTTC. Encoded protein: CASSLSLGSYEQYF.

This chain connects TRBV2 to TRBJ2-1, with 9 bases fitting TRBD2. The CDR3 spans 15 residues. Germline values: CDR1 SNHLY, CDR2 FYNNEI. With 3 bases clipped from V and 5 bases from J, the junction kept 5 bases outside the gene matches. The CDR3 nucleotides read TGTGCCAGCAGTGAGTGGGTAGCGGGAGACAATGAGCAGTTCTTC. This encodes CASSEWVAGDNEQFF.

CDR3 region: CASRPGYNEQFF. CDR3 sequence (DNA): TGTGCCAGCAGGCCGGGGTACAATGAGCAGTTCTTC. The chain has TRBV28 and TRBJ2-1; D may be TRBD2 (5 bases). V lost 6 bases, J lost 4 bases, and 7 bases lay in between. CDR1 is MDHEN and CDR2 is SYDVKM in the germline V gene. The CDR3 is 12 residues long.

The CDR3 DNA sequence: TGTGCCAGCAGCTTCGTCCAGGGACCGTACAATGAGCAGTTCTTC. It codes for CASSFVQGPYNEQFF. The chain recombines TRBV5-6 with TRBJ2-1, with D perhaps given as TRBD1 or TRBD2 (5 bases each). Germline CDR1 and CDR2: SGHDT and YYEEEE. V was trimmed by 2 bases and J by 4 bases, leaving 13 bases between them. The CDR3 loop spans 15 amino acids.

The CDR3 loop reads CASSEFDLLGKLFF. The CDR3 DNA reads as TGTGCCAGCAGTGAATTTGACTTATTAGGAAAACTGTTTTTT. The V call is TRBV6-1, the J call TRBJ1-4; D not certain. Trimming took off 2 bases at V and 10 bases at J, with 14 bases between the two ends. The CDR3 totals 14 residues. Per germline, CDR1 MNHNS and CDR2 SASEGT.

The chain combines TRBV2 with TRBJ1-2; tentatively, D is TRBD1 (5 bases). Trimming removed 3 bases at V and 5 bases at J, with 10 bases between. CDR3 length: 13 amino acids. Germline values: CDR1 SNHLY, CDR2 FYNNEI. The CDR3 reads CASSEGREYGYTF. The CDR3 DNA is TGTGCCAGCAGTGAGGGCAGGGAGTATGGCTACACCTTC.

The gene calls are TRBV5-1 and TRBJ2-7; 8 positions agree with TRBD1. The CDR3 length is 13 residues. The V and J ends lost 3 bases and 6 bases, in that order; junction bases with no gene match: 5. Germline CDR1 and CDR2: SGHRS and YFSETQ. DNA for the CDR3: TGCGCCAGCAGCTCGGGACAGGTACGCGAGCAGTACTTC. It specifies CASSSGQVREQYF. Based on the CDR3 plus reference TRBV5-1 and TRBJ2-7, the full variable domain is KAGVTQTPRYLIKTRGQQVTLSCSPISGHRSVSWYQQTPGQGLQFLFEYFSETQRNKGNFPGRFSGRQFSNSRSEMNVSTLELGDSALYLCASSSGQVREQYFGPGTRLTVT.

The CDR3 loop is CASSPFKGGYTF. CDR3 bases: TGTGCCAGCAGCCCCTTTAAAGGAGGCTACACCTTC. The chain is built from TRBV21-1 and TRBJ1-2. TRBV21-1 is shown as a pseudogene. The CDR3 covers 12 residues.

In nucleotides, the CDR3 is TGTGCCAGCAGGGGCGGGGCGGGGAGCTCCTACAATGAGCAGTTCTTC. Translated, it gives CASRGGAGSSYNEQFF. The rearrangement joins TRBV7-3 to TRBJ2-1; D might be TRBD2 (6 bases). Per germline, CDR1 SGHTA and CDR2 FQGTGA. Deletions cut 6 bases from V and 0 bases from J, with 15 bases between. There are 16 residues in the CDR3.

The chain is built from TRBV6-5 and TRBJ1-5, with a weak D call TRBD1 (6 bases). The germline V gene encodes CDR1 MNHEY and CDR2 SVGAGI. Trimming removed 4 bases at V and 6 bases at J, with 10 bases between. This CDR3 has 13 amino acids. The CDR3 DNA reads TGTGCCAGCAGTTCGGGGGGCAGTCAGCCCCAGCATTTT. Its protein product is CASSSGGSQPQHF.

The chain joins TRBV28 to TRBJ2-5; D gene uncertain. The V end was cut by 3 bases, the J end by 2 bases, with 4 bases between. The CDR3 is 12 residues long. The germline V gene has CDR1 MDHEN and CDR2 SYDVKM. In DNA form, the CDR3 reads TGTGCCAGCAGTTTGATACAAGAGACCCAGTACTTC. It codes for CASSLIQETQYF.